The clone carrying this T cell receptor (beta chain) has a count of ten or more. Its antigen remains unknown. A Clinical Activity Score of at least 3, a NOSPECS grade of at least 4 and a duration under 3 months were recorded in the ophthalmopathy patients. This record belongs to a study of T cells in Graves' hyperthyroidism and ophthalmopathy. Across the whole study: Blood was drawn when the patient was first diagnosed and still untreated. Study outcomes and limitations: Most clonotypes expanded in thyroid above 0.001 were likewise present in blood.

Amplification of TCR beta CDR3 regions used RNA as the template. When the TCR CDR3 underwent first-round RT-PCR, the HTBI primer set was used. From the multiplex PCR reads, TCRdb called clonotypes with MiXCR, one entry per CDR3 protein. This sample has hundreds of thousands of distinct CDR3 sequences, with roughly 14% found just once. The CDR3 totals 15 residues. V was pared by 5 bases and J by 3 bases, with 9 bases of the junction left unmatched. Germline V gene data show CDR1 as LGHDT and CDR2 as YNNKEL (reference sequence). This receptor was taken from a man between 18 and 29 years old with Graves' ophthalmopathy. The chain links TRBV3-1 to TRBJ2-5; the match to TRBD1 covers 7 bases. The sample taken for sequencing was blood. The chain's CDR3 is CASSAPGTAKETQYF. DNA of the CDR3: TGTGCCAGCAGCGCCCCCGGGACAGCTAAAGAGACCCAGTACTTC.